This is a list of T cell receptor beta chains from one sample in a study of shared clonotypes between healthy human individuals. Sequencing used immunoSEQ multiplex PCR; TCRdb keeps in-frame clones, though not all of them. The sample includes about 2.1 million clones, over 85% of them seen just once. The specimen was naive CD8+ T cells from PBMCs. Receptor source: a man between 18 and 29 years old in good health. Some clones in this sample may be carry-over from other donors' samples. Each CDR3 is given without its conserved first and last residue. A D gene is named only where the DNA matches it firmly.

d_call,j_call,v_call,cdr3_aa
.,TRBJ2-1,TRBV9,ASSVGGLGHEQF
TRBD2,TRBJ2-2,TRBV7-9,ASSPRGGRAVGELF
.,TRBJ2-7,TRBV7-9,ASSPVAYEQY
TRBD2,TRBJ2-7,TRBV5-1,ASSFTSGSYEQY
.,TRBJ2-1,TRBV11-3,ASSPRSGPTYNEQF
TRBD2,TRBJ2-7,TRBV30,AWSALAGPSYEQY
TRBD2,TRBJ2-7,TRBV7-9,ASSVGLAAYEQY
TRBD1,TRBJ1-5,TRBV4-2,ASSQEGGSQPQH
.,TRBJ2-5,TRBV9,ASTPPEGPRETQY
.,TRBJ2-7,TRBV7-2,ASSLRLSGTVTREQY
TRBD2,TRBJ2-7,TRBV6-6,ASSLAGPSYEQY
TRBD2,TRBJ2-1,TRBV30,AWSVGSGSDEQF
.,TRBJ2-1,TRBV27,ASTRGHPLYNEQF
.,TRBJ1-1,TRBV27,ASTPGRGFTEAF
TRBD1,TRBJ2-1,TRBV27,ASSSFLGRDRGSRDYNEQF
.,TRBJ2-5,TRBV4-3,ASSQEGFTRGLETQY
TRBD2,TRBJ2-1,TRBV7-8,ASSWGLAGGSSYNEQF
.,TRBJ2-1,TRBV4-1,ASSQELAHNEQF
.,TRBJ2-1,TRBV9,ASSTQPRELGSYNEQF
.,TRBJ1-1,TRBV4-3,ASSHTDSNTEAF
.,TRBJ2-1,TRBV4-2,ASSQDETGGDYNEQF
.,TRBJ2-5,TRBV15,ATRGGRQETQY
TRBD2,TRBJ2-5,TRBV7-9,ASSLGLAGVLSKETQY
.,TRBJ2-7,TRBV7-2,ASSLGAVSWDEQY
.,TRBJ2-3,TRBV4-1,ASSDGPPGDTQY
.,TRBJ1-3,TRBV7-3,ASSSPGGAGNTIY
TRBD2,TRBJ2-2,TRBV11-2,ASSLDRGLGLAGTGELF
.,TRBJ2-1,TRBV4-2,ASSQEKGVGGDEQF
.,.,TRBV25-1,ASSESRVRHYEQY
TRBD1,TRBJ1-2,TRBV20-1,SANRGYGYT
.,TRBJ2-1,TRBV5-5,ASSLGWVGSKNEQF
TRBD2,TRBJ2-1,TRBV28,ASRGLAGGYNEQF